A single T cell receptor (beta chain) is shown here with its context. Its specific antigen is unknown. No much larger clone exists at a distance of one base, and base qualities are not known. TCRbeta CDR3 regions were amplified from genomic DNA by means of the immunoSEQ Assay, a bias-controlled multiplex PCR. Per the original workflow: The number of nucleated cells in each sample was estimated from the amplification of reference gene primers within the assay. To quantify the absolute abundance of each unique TCRbeta CDR3 rearrangement, sequence reads were collapsed and filtered. Productive Simpson clonality was computed per sample as the square root of Simpson's diversity index over productive rearrangements. Here the immuneACCESS table is served through TCRdb, limited to in-frame sequences with V and J called. Missing clones are a known gap in these copies; in checked studies unresolved V genes cover under half, and the rest lacks a known reason. Clone size and V and J calls were adopted from that table, with D and trimming inferred from the DNA. A total of 30,000 to 35,000 clones appear in this sample, more than 75% of them only once. About 7.4% of the sample rests with the top ten.

Collaborating institutions collected whole blood in K2EDTA tubes following their own protocols. For TCRbeta analysis, collaborator samples were shipped as frozen whole blood, as isolated PBMCs, or as DNA extracted from either sample type. These data come from a study of blood T cell repertoires in COVID-19 (dated by TCRdb to about 2020). Turning to the overall study: The collaborator samples originated in the United States, Italy and Spain and spanned the acute and convalescent phases of COVID-19. The prospective study material was composed of cDNA or gDNA derived from T cells, B-cell-depleted T cells, or PBMCs. The dataset comprised deeply sampled blood TCRbeta repertoires from subjects exposed to, actively infected with, or recovered from COVID-19. The repertoires were released in a freely available public database meant as a resource for research on the immune response to SARS-CoV-2. The samples were drawn from the first 160 participants of the ongoing ImmuneRACE study and from about 1,200 subjects provided by 6 global collaborators. The sample metadata nearly always contained a de-identified subject ID, COVID-19 status, age in years and sex. Where HLA class I and class II types were available, the types were taken from metadata supplied by the sample provider, not from assay-based typing. Paper-wide results and their limitations: The amount of clinical and demographic metadata varied by source and participant and was provided uncurated.

The material sequenced was peripheral blood. The clonotype comes from a woman aged 55-69 years with acute or convalescent COVID-19.

Here the CDR3 is given as CASSEARDRGNEKLFF. Read as DNA, the sequence is TGTGCCAGCAGTGAAGCGCGAGACAGGGGGAATGAAAAACTGTTTTTT. The rearrangement combines TRBV2 with TRBJ1-4; TRBD1 fits 9 bases in the junction. The V end gives up 0 bases and the J end 5 bases, leaving 4 bases in the junction not matched to a gene. There are 16 amino acids in the CDR3, from cysteine to phenylalanine inclusive. Here the CDR3 DNA is all that survives: 48 bases in frame from base 1. CDR1 and CDR2 are drawn from the germline V gene: SNHLY, FYNNEI.